The following is a T cell receptor (beta chain) sequence with its context. The data originate from a study of shared clonotypes between healthy human individuals. Only Caucasian adults living in Nashville, Tennessee served as donors. Germline V lookup: CDR1 MGHRA, CDR2 YSYEKL. Trimming removed 4 bases from V and 1 base from J, with 14 bases in between. The CDR3 spans 15 residues. Assay used: immunoSEQ multiplex PCR; TCRdb lists only in-frame clones, some missing. Seen here are under 2.5 million clones, about nine tenths observed once, and the top ten hold approximately 0.4%. The sample comprised naive CD4+ T cells from PBMCs. Subset reported: CD45RA+ positively selected. The J gene is TRBJ2-7, the V gene TRBV4-1; D possibly uses TRBD1 or TRBD2 (7 bases each). This clonotype originated in a man aged 18 to 30 in good health. Some clones in this sample may be carry-over from other donors' samples. CDR3 residues: CASSPQGGGSYEQYF. CDR3 DNA sequence: TGCGCCAGCAGCCCCCAGGGGGGAGGGTCCTACGAGCAGTACTTC.